The following is a TCR beta chain sequence with its context. This record comes from a study of blood T cell repertoires in COVID-19. Background on the study: Material from acute and convalescent COVID-19 was sourced from the United States, Italy and Spain. Sources were T cells, B-cell-depleted T cells, or PBMCs; the material itself was cDNA or gDNA.

As originally analysed: Estimation of nucleated cell counts was performed using reference gene primer amplification. Profiled with immunoSEQ multiplex PCR; TCRdb holds only in-frame clones, not every one. That table gives V, J and clone size, and the DNA gave D and trimming. The sample lists 50,000 to 55,000 clones; roughly 89% were seen once. Trimming removed 4 bases from V and 2 bases from J; junction bases left unmatched: 2. Germline CDR1 LGHNA, CDR2 YNFKEQ. CDR3 length: 15 residues. V gene TRBV4-2 combines with J gene TRBJ2-5; 12 bases are shared with TRBD2. Sequenced: peripheral blood. This receptor was taken from a man between 50 and 59 years old with acute or convalescent COVID-19. CDR3 region: CASSLGLAGQETQYF. The CDR3 DNA sequence: TGTGCCAGCAGCCTCGGACTAGCGGGACAAGAGACCCAGTACTTC.